Listed below are T cell receptor beta chains from one sample, sequenced in a study of blood T cell repertoires in COVID-19. Generated by immunoSEQ multiplex PCR, the TCRdb table keeps only in-frame clones and is missing some. The repertoire holds some 98,000 clones, with roughly 80% as singletons. Source material: peripheral blood. Source of these receptors: a man aged 70 or older with active or convalescent COVID-19. The CDR3 runs from the conserved cysteine through the conserved F or W. The order of the fields is V gene, clone size, J gene, D gene, CDR3 DNA, CDR3 protein. A D gene is named only where the DNA matches it firmly. A clone size is listed for some rows: how often the clone was seen (once, few, many), or a class if it is expanded.

v_call: TRBV4-3
clone_size: NA
j_call: TRBJ2-2
d_call: NA
cdr3_nt: TGCGCCAGCAGCCCTTGGACATCTGACACCGGGGAGCTGTTTTTT
cdr3_aa: CASSPWTSDTGELFF

v_call: TRBV6-5
clone_size: NA
j_call: TRBJ2-5
d_call: TRBD2
cdr3_nt: TGTGCCAGCAGTACCGGACTAGCGGGGGAAGAGACCCAGTACTTC
cdr3_aa: CASSTGLAGEETQYF

v_call: TRBV5-4
clone_size: few
j_call: TRBJ1-2
d_call: TRBD1
cdr3_nt: TGTGCCAGCAGCGATGCAGGGGGATTAGGCTACACCTTC
cdr3_aa: CASSDAGGLGYTF

v_call: TRBV7-9
clone_size: NA
j_call: TRBJ2-6
d_call: NA
cdr3_nt: TGTGCCAGCAGCCTAGGGAGCTCTGGGGCCAACGTCCTGACTTTC
cdr3_aa: CASSLGSSGANVLTF

v_call: TRBV5-4
clone_size: NA
j_call: TRBJ1-2
d_call: TRBD1
cdr3_nt: TGTGCCAGCAGCAAGGACGGGACAGGGGTATACGGCTACACCTTC
cdr3_aa: CASSKDGTGVYGYTF

v_call: TRBV6-5
clone_size: NA
j_call: TRBJ1-1
d_call: NA
cdr3_nt: TGTGCCAGCAGTTCACCCCGGTCCACTGAAGCTTTCTTT
cdr3_aa: CASSSPRSTEAFF

v_call: TRBV27
clone_size: NA
j_call: TRBJ2-7
d_call: NA
cdr3_nt: TGTGCCAGCAGTCCGGACAGTACCTACGAGCAGTACTTC
cdr3_aa: CASSPDSTYEQYF

v_call: TRBV6-9
clone_size: once
j_call: TRBJ1-5
d_call: NA
cdr3_nt: TGTGCCAGCATCTCAGGGGCAAGGAACAATCAGCCCCAGCATTTT
cdr3_aa: CASISGARNNQPQHF

v_call: TRBV7-9
clone_size: NA
j_call: TRBJ2-2
d_call: TRBD1
cdr3_nt: TGTGCCAGCAGCAGGACAGGGGACACCGGGGAGCTGTTTTTT
cdr3_aa: CASSRTGDTGELFF

v_call: TRBV5-4
clone_size: NA
j_call: TRBJ2-5
d_call: NA
cdr3_nt: TGTGCCAGCAGCAGGAGTTGGGTCCCGCAAGAGACCCAGTACTTC
cdr3_aa: CASSRSWVPQETQYF

v_call: TRBV7-2
clone_size: NA
j_call: TRBJ2-3
d_call: NA
cdr3_nt: TGTGCCAGCAGCTTAGCGACACTAGCAGCAGATACGCAGTATTTT
cdr3_aa: CASSLATLAADTQYF

v_call: TRBV5-5
clone_size: once
j_call: TRBJ2-1
d_call: NA
cdr3_nt: TGTGCCAGCAGCTTGGTACGGGGGTACAATGAGCAGTTCTTC
cdr3_aa: CASSLVRGYNEQFF

v_call: TRBV11-2
clone_size: NA
j_call: TRBJ2-1
d_call: NA
cdr3_nt: TGTGCCAGCACCAGGAACTGGGCAGCAAACAATGAGCAGTTCTTC
cdr3_aa: CASTRNWAANNEQFF

v_call: TRBV20-1
clone_size: NA
j_call: TRBJ1-2
d_call: TRBD1
cdr3_nt: TGCAGTGCTAGTCTACAGGGGACGTATGGCTACACCTTC
cdr3_aa: CSASLQGTYGYTF

v_call: TRBV7-9
clone_size: NA
j_call: TRBJ1-1
d_call: NA
cdr3_nt: TGTGCCAGCAGCCTTACAGCGGGAGGCACTGAAGCTTTCTTT
cdr3_aa: CASSLTAGGTEAFF

v_call: TRBV5-4
clone_size: NA
j_call: TRBJ2-6
d_call: TRBD2
cdr3_nt: TGTGCCAGCAGCCCGGGAGGGACTGGGGCCAACGTCCTGACTTTC
cdr3_aa: CASSPGGTGANVLTF

v_call: TRBV18
clone_size: NA
j_call: TRBJ1-4
d_call: TRBD1
cdr3_nt: TGTGCCAGCTCACCAAGACAGGGTAATGAAAAACTGTTTTTT
cdr3_aa: CASSPRQGNEKLFF

v_call: TRBV11-2
clone_size: NA
j_call: TRBJ2-1
d_call: NA
cdr3_nt: TGTGCCAGCAGCTCCCCTCGGGCAGGGCACTACAATGAGCAGTTCTTC
cdr3_aa: CASSSPRAGHYNEQFF

v_call: TRBV30
clone_size: NA
j_call: TRBJ1-5
d_call: NA
cdr3_nt: TGTGCCTGGAGTGTCGGGGAGTTGAAGCCCCAGCATTTT
cdr3_aa: CAWSVGELKPQHF

v_call: TRBV4-3
clone_size: NA
j_call: TRBJ1-2
d_call: TRBD1
cdr3_nt: TGCGCCAGCAGCCAAGACCAGGGGGGCTATGGCTACACCTTC
cdr3_aa: CASSQDQGGYGYTF

v_call: TRBV4-1
clone_size: many
j_call: TRBJ1-5
d_call: NA
cdr3_nt: TGCGCCAGCAGCCAAGCGGGGATGGGTAGCAATCAGCCCCAGCATTTT
cdr3_aa: CASSQAGMGSNQPQHF

v_call: TRBV6-5
clone_size: NA
j_call: TRBJ1-2
d_call: NA
cdr3_nt: TGTGCCAGCGGGGCGGTTGATGGCTACACCTTC
cdr3_aa: CASGAVDGYTF

v_call: TRBV2
clone_size: once
j_call: TRBJ2-2
d_call: TRBD2
cdr3_nt: TGTGCCAGCAGCGTCGGGGGGGGGCACACCGGGGAGCTGTTTTTT
cdr3_aa: CASSVGGGHTGELFF

v_call: TRBV7-6
clone_size: NA
j_call: TRBJ2-3
d_call: TRBD2
cdr3_nt: TGTGCCAGCAACCCGAGTAGCGGGGGGACTAGCACAGATACGCAGTATTTT
cdr3_aa: CASNPSSGGTSTDTQYF

v_call: TRBV6-5
clone_size: few
j_call: TRBJ1-5
d_call: NA
cdr3_nt: TGTGCCAGCAGTTACTCTCGGAATCAGCCCCAGCATTTT
cdr3_aa: CASSYSRNQPQHF

v_call: TRBV7-8
clone_size: NA
j_call: TRBJ2-7
d_call: NA
cdr3_nt: TGTGCCAGCAGCTTAGATCTACCCTACGAGCAGTACTTC
cdr3_aa: CASSLDLPYEQYF

v_call: TRBV19
clone_size: NA
j_call: TRBJ1-5
d_call: TRBD1
cdr3_nt: TGTGCCAGTAGGATGGAGACAGGGGGAATTCAGCCCCAGCATTTT
cdr3_aa: CASRMETGGIQPQHF

v_call: TRBV3-1/TRBV3-2
clone_size: NA
j_call: TRBJ1-3
d_call: NA
cdr3_nt: TGTGCCAGCAGCCAAGAGGGTCCCAGGTCTGGAAACACCATATATTTT
cdr3_aa: CASSQEGPRSGNTIYF